Sequencing of this T cell receptor (beta chain) was carried out in a study of T cells in Graves' hyperthyroidism and ophthalmopathy. RNA transcripts provided the source from which TCR beta CDR3 regions were amplified. An initial round of RT-PCR targeting the TCR CDR3 relied on the HTBI primer set. TCRdb ran MiXCR on the multiplex PCR reads and lists one entry per CDR3 protein. The sample records hundreds of thousands of distinct CDR3 sequences, approximately 15% being singletons. Germline assignment: CDR1 DFQATT and CDR2 SNEGSKA (reference sequence). V lost 3 bases and J 3 bases, leaving 17 bases between the germline ends. This CDR3 comprises 15 residues.

The rearrangement uses TRBV20-1 and TRBJ1-2; unclear D gene. The specimen sequenced was blood. The TCR comes from a woman aged 18-29 years with Graves' hyperthyroidism. The DNA of the CDR3 is TGCAGTGCTAGTTTCCGCGGGTTCCCTGACTATGGCTACACCTTC. It specifies CSASFRGFPDYGYTF.